Each of the 24 T cell receptor beta chains below was sequenced from the same sample in a study of blood T cells in healthy people across ages. Primed by a sample-barcoded 5' primer and a J-beta primer mix, a second PCR proceeded for roughly 6 to 12 cycles. TCRdb re-called the 5' RACE reads through MiXCR, storing one row per CDR3 protein. The sample lists hundreds of thousands of distinct CDR3 sequences; around 24% were seen once. Separately, the same data were catalogued under a study of T cells of mothers and their children.

The sequenced sample was blood. Source of these receptors: a boy between 5 and 17 years old in good health.

A few counts support this clonotype. The gene calls are TRBV6-2 or TRBV6-3 and TRBJ2-7, with TRBD1 matching over 10 bases. Germline V gene sequence: CDR1 MNHEY, CDR2 SVGEGT. With 6 bases clipped from V and 6 bases from J, the junction kept 11 bases outside the gene matches. The CDR3 is made up of 15 amino acids. Here the CDR3 reads CASSYLGQGLGEQYF. The CDR3 DNA reads as TGTGCCAGCAGCTACCTGGGACAGGGGCTGGGCGAGCAGTACTTC.

This chain connects TRBV12-3 or TRBV12-4 to TRBJ2-1; TRBD1 is a possible D gene (6 bases). This CDR3 contains 13 residues. V was pared by 5 bases and J by 9 bases, with 14 bases between. The CDR3 protein is CASSQTGFGEQFF. The CDR3, as DNA: TGTGCCAGCAGTCAAACAGGGTTCGGTGAGCAGTTCTTC.

This chain connects TRBV9 to TRBJ1-3; TRBD1 might be the D (5 bases). V gave up 2 bases and J gave up 1 base, with 7 bases separating them. CDR3 length: 14 residues. Germline loops: CDR1 SGDLS, CDR2 YYNGEE. In DNA form, the CDR3 reads TGTGCCAGCAGCGTTTCAGGGTCTGGAAACACCATATATTTT. Amino acid sequence: CASSVSGSGNTIYF.

The chain joins TRBV2 to TRBJ2-2, with 8 bases identical to TRBD1. The CDR3 has 16 amino acids. In germline, CDR1 is SNHLY, CDR2 FYNNEI. V gave up 6 bases and J gave up 0 bases; unmatched junction bases: 6. The CDR3 region is CASRVGQVANTGELFF. The CDR3 bases are TGTGCCAGCAGGGTGGGACAGGTAGCGAACACCGGGGAGCTGTTTTTT.

This clonotype was counted a few times. This sequence joins TRBV10-3 and TRBJ2-7; 8 bases match TRBD2. CDR3 size: 13 residues. Trimming cost V 8 bases and J 4 bases; bases outside gene matches: 7. CDR1 and CDR2 from the germline V gene are ENHRY and SYGVKD. For the CDR3, the DNA is TGTGCCATCGGCGCTAGCGGGCATTACGAGCAGTACTTC. Its translation: CAIGASGHYEQYF.

This chain joins TRBV5-6 and TRBJ2-7; no firm D call. V gave up 3 bases and J gave up 5 bases, with 18 bases separating them. Per germline, CDR1 SGHDT and CDR2 YYEEEE. The CDR3 runs 15 residues. CDR3 amino acids: CASSSSRVWPHEQYF. The CDR3, as DNA: TGTGCCAGCAGCTCTTCCCGGGTTTGGCCCCACGAGCAGTACTTC.

This rearrangement joins TRBV19 to TRBJ2-2; D is unresolved. The V end was cut by 3 bases, the J end by 5 bases, with 4 bases between. Germline lookup yields CDR1 LNHDA and CDR2 SQIVND (reference sequence). The CDR3 consists of 12 residues. The CDR3 DNA sequence: TGTGCCAGTAGTATCCGAACCGGGGAGCTGTTTTTT. Encoded protein: CASSIRTGELFF.

This clonotype appeared a few times. The genes are TRBV11-2 and TRBJ1-3, with D uncertain. The CDR3 spans 14 residues. The germline V and J ends were trimmed by 2 bases and 4 bases, with 9 bases remaining between them. The germline V gene encodes CDR1 SGHAT and CDR2 FQNNGV. The CDR3: CASSLPAAGNTIYF. CDR3 bases: TGTGCCAGCAGCTTACCGGCGGCCGGAAACACCATATATTTT.

This clonotype was recorded many times. The J gene is TRBJ2-7, the V gene TRBV5-5, with D perhaps being TRBD1 or TRBD2 (5 bases each). V was cut by 4 bases and J by 0 bases, with 17 bases left in between. The CDR3 runs 16 residues. Germline V lookup: CDR1 SGHKS, CDR2 YYEKEE (reference sequence). CDR3 sequence reads: CASSPPGRAASYEQYF. In DNA form, the CDR3 reads TGTGCCAGCAGCCCGCCGGGGCGGGCCGCCTCCTACGAGCAGTACTTC.

The V gene is TRBV4-2, the J gene TRBJ2-5; 7 nucleotides align to TRBD2. The V gene end was trimmed by 0 bases and the J gene end by 5 bases; junction bases not matched to a gene: 3. The germline CDR1 and CDR2 sequences are LGHNA and YNFKEQ. The CDR3 totals 14 residues. CDR3 sequence reads: CASSQERGWETQYF. CDR3 DNA: TGTGCCAGCAGCCAAGAGCGGGGGTGGGAGACCCAGTACTTC.

The chain couples TRBV27 to TRBJ2-1; no definite D call. The CDR3 totals 14 residues. CDR1 and CDR2 from the germline V gene are MNHEY and SMNVEV (reference sequence). Between the trimmed V and J ends, which lost 3 bases and 5 bases, there was a span of 11 bases. The CDR3 nucleotides read TGTGCCAGCAGTTTCGGAAACGGTCACAATGAGCAGTTCTTC. Its protein is CASSFGNGHNEQFF.

Comments on this clonotype: A much larger clone differs from this one at a single base, so this may be a read error. The CDR3 spells CASIPGLGGRETQYF. DNA for the CDR3: TGCGCCAGCATCCCGGGACTAGGAGGACGGGAGACCCAGTACTTC. This sequence joins TRBV5-1 and TRBJ2-5; 8 nucleotides line up with TRBD2. The V gene's germline CDR1 is SGHRS and CDR2 YFSETQ. The CDR3 length is 15 residues. Trimming cost V 6 bases and J 5 bases; bases outside gene matches: 12.

This CDR3 is CASSHQNTGSNIQYF. In DNA form, the CDR3 reads TGCGCCAGCAGCCACCAGAACACAGGGTCCAACATTCAGTACTTC. The rearrangement links TRBV4-3 to TRBJ2-4; D might be TRBD1 (6 bases). Looked up from germline, CDR1 is LGHNA and CDR2 is YSLEER. The CDR3 runs to 15 residues. V was shortened by 3 bases and J by 7 bases, with 16 bases between the two germline ends.

This clonotype was counted ten times or more. V gene TRBV29-1 combines with J gene TRBJ1-4, with D hard to call. Germline V gene data show CDR1 as SQVTM and CDR2 as ANQGSEA. V lost 4 bases and J 3 bases, leaving 9 bases between the germline ends. The CDR3 has 13 amino acids. The CDR3 is CSVVKGSNEKLFF. The CDR3 region has the DNA TGCAGCGTTGTAAAGGGCTCTAATGAAAAACTGTTTTTT.

CDR3 region: CASSLQVNEQFF. The DNA of the CDR3 is TGTGCCAGCAGTTTACAAGTCAATGAGCAGTTCTTC. The rearrangement uses TRBV28 and TRBJ2-1, with unresolved D. Deletions cut 2 bases from V and 6 bases from J, with 5 bases between. The length of the CDR3 is 12 residues. Germline V CDR1 and CDR2: MDHEN, SYDVKM.

The CDR3 protein is CASSIEVRGRETQYF. The CDR3 nucleotides read TGTGCCAGTAGTATAGAGGTCCGGGGGAGAGAGACCCAGTACTTC. This chain links TRBV19 with TRBJ2-5, with a tentative D call TRBD2 (6 bases). Germline values: CDR1 LNHDA, CDR2 SQIVND (reference sequence). The CDR3 loop spans 15 amino acids. Trimming left V 0 bases short and J 4 bases short, with 12 bases between.

CDR3 nucleotide sequence: TGTGCCAGCAGAGTACAGATTAATGAAAAACTGTTTTTT. Translated: CASRVQINEKLFF. The V gene is TRBV28, the J gene TRBJ1-4; D remains unclear. Germline CDR1 MDHEN, CDR2 SYDVKM. V dropped 6 bases and J dropped 4 bases, with 9 bases sitting between them. This CDR3 is 13 amino acids long. The complete variable domain, with remaining parts taken from reference TRBV28 and TRBJ1-4, reads DVKVTQSSRYLVKRTGEKVFLECVQDMDHENMFWYRQDPGLGLRLIYFSYDVKMKEKGDIPEGYSVSREKKERFSLILESASTNQTSMYLCASRVQINEKLFFGSGTQLSVL.

The V and J genes are TRBV18 and TRBJ2-2; a weak D match, TRBD2 (6 bases). CDR3 length: 13 amino acids. With 5 bases removed from V and 8 bases from J, the gap between germline ends came to 12 bases. CDR1 and CDR2 from the germline V gene are KGHSH and LQKENI. The CDR3 DNA sequence: TGTGCCAGCTCAACTATGCGGGAAGGGGAGCTGTTTTTT. Its protein is CASSTMREGELFF.

The V call is TRBV6-2 or TRBV6-3, the J call TRBJ2-4; D remains unclear. The CDR3 sequence is 14 residues long. Germline lookup yields CDR1 MNHEY and CDR2 SVGEGT. V was pared by 2 bases and J by 0 bases, with 5 bases between. CDR3 residues: CASSYHQAKNIQYF. DNA of the CDR3: TGTGCCAGCAGTTACCACCAAGCCAAAAACATTCAGTACTTC.

This chain links TRBV5-1 with TRBJ2-1, with 13 bases aligning to TRBD2. CDR3 length: 14 residues. V lost 7 bases, J lost 8 bases, and 6 bases stayed unmatched. Germline V CDR1 and CDR2: SGHRS, YFSETQ. The CDR3 region has the DNA TGCGCCAGCGGCGGACTAGCGGGAGTATATGAGCAGTTCTTC. Protein product: CASGGLAGVYEQFF.

This clonotype was counted ten times or more. V is TRBV5-1 and J is TRBJ2-7, with D possibly TRBD1 on 6 matching bases. From germline, CDR1 is SGHRS and CDR2 YFSETQ. The V end lost 3 bases, the J end lost 3 bases, and 13 bases lay between the germline ends. The CDR3 extends over 14 amino acids. CDR3 protein: CASSYGQSSYEQYF. CDR3 bases: TGCGCCAGCAGCTATGGACAGTCTAGCTACGAGCAGTACTTC.

The sample holds a few counts of this clonotype. The chain combines TRBV28 with TRBJ2-7; tentatively, D is TRBD1 or TRBD2 (6 bases each). This CDR3 contains 17 residues. The V end lost 1 base, the J end lost 2 bases, and 18 bases lay between the germline ends. The germline V gene has CDR1 MDHEN and CDR2 SYDVKM. The chain's CDR3 is CASSLLGRGGTTYEQYF. In nucleotides, the CDR3 is TGTGCCAGCAGTTTATTGGGGCGAGGAGGGACAACCTACGAGCAGTACTTC. Filled out from reference TRBV28 and TRBJ2-7, the complete variable domain reads DVKVTQSSRYLVKRTGEKVFLECVQDMDHENMFWYRQDPGLGLRLIYFSYDVKMKEKGDIPEGYSVSREKKERFSLILESASTNQTSMYLCASSLLGRGGTTYEQYFGPGTRLTVT.

The chain employs TRBV10-3 and TRBJ1-1; D is unclear. Trimming cost V 6 bases and J 0 bases, with 14 bases left between them. The germline CDR1 and CDR2 sequences are ENHRY and SYGVKD. CDR3 length: 15 amino acids. CDR3 residues: CAIRSMDGLNTEAFF. The CDR3 bases are TGTGCCATCAGAAGCATGGACGGACTGAACACTGAAGCTTTCTTT.

Written as DNA, the CDR3 is TGTGCCAGCAGCTTAGATTTGAAGGGACTAGCGGGATGGGAGCAGTTCTTC. It yields the protein CASSLDLKGLAGWEQFF. The rearrangement links TRBV11-2 to TRBJ2-5; 13 positions agree with TRBD2. The DNA end is more similar to TRBJ2-1, so the J call may be wrong. The V gene's germline CDR1 is SGHAT and CDR2 FQNNGV. The CDR3 sequence is 17 residues long.